This T cell receptor (beta chain) comes out of a study of cytomegalovirus exposure and HLA in healthy donors. V was pared by 4 bases and J by 2 bases, with 12 bases between. The CDR3 length is 14 residues. From germline, CDR1 is KGHSH and CDR2 LQKENI. Primers: 60 Vbeta forward and 13 Jbeta reverse. Some clones are missing from TCRdb's copy, which holds only in-frame ones; the method was immunoSEQ multiplex PCR. The data show roughly 190,000 clones, with around 75% seen just once and roughly 6% held by the top ten. The sample taken for sequencing was PBMCs. The chain links TRBV18 to TRBJ2-7; no clear D gene. The source of this sequence is a middle-aged man in good health and CMV-seropositive. The CDR3: CASSQPTETYEQYF. In DNA, the CDR3 is TGTGCCAGCTCACAACCGACGGAGACCTACGAGCAGTACTTC.